This TCR beta chain was profiled in a study of OX40 agonist ivuxolimab in advanced cancers. Context from the whole study: Ivuxolimab, which targeted the costimulatory receptor OX40 (CD134), was an agonistic, fully human IgG2 monoclonal antibody. Intravenous ivuxolimab was administered to patients every 2 weeks at six dose levels: 0.01, 0.1, 0.3, 1.5, 3 and 10 mg/kg. Of the 50 to 55 dose-escalation patients, hepatocellular carcinoma was present in about 20, melanoma in some 15, renal cell carcinoma in 9 and head and neck cancer in 9. Prior anti-PD-1, anti-PD-L1 or anti-CTLA-4 therapy was permitted, and about two fifths of dose-escalation patients had received checkpoint inhibitors. A male proportion of approximately 83% and a mean age of roughly 55 years, ranging from about 20 to 79, were recorded for the dose-escalation cohort. Three dose-escalation patients achieved partial responses, one with hepatocellular carcinoma and two with cutaneous melanoma. The point of sequencing TCRbeta in the periphery was to test whether ivuxolimab changed TCR sequence diversity and drove clonal T-cell expansion. The paper reports the monotherapy dose-escalation portion (N = 52 patients) of the phase I ivuxolimab trial. Study-wide conclusions, independent of this receptor: The antigen specificity of the clonally expanded peripheral T cells was not determined. After ivuxolimab, expanded clones were on average more numerous among CD8+ T cells than among CD4+ T cells. At doses of 0.1 to 3.0 mg/kg, clonal expansion of both CD4+ and CD8+ blood T cells was observed from baseline to week 6. In the 0.1-3.0 mg/kg groups, partial responders had among the lowest normalized peripheral clonal expansion, particularly in CD8+ T cells. Low levels of normalized T-cell clonal expansion were also seen in some nonresponding patients.

Points on this clone: No cognate antigen has been identified for it. No base qualities exist here, and no much larger clone lies one base off it.

As encoded in the germline V gene (reference sequence), CDR1 is SGHNT while CDR2 is YYREEE. The CDR3 runs 17 amino acids, cysteine and phenylalanine included. The only DNA kept is the CDR3, 51 bases in frame from the first base. The V and J ends are trimmed by 2 bases and 0 bases, leaving 14 bases between them. Genomic DNA was isolated from the sorted cells so that the TCRbeta CDR3 region could be sequenced. The immunoSEQ Assay was used for sequencing of TCRbeta CDR3 regions. TCRdb re-hosts the immuneACCESS table, in-frame sequences only. Its copies lack some clones; in the studies checked, an unresolved V gene accounts for under half of them, and the cause for the rest is not known. The sample has roughly 29,000 clones on record, around 87% of them singletons. In total, the top ten clones hold roughly 19% of the sample. The trial excluded patients who had a history of autoimmune disease or who were on systemic immunosuppression. Peripheral blood for TCR sequencing was drawn from every dose cohort at baseline, at cycle 4 day 1 and at cycle 7 day 1. The samples were drawn from a first-in-human, open-label, multicenter phase I dose-escalation trial of ivuxolimab. Adults with locally advanced or metastatic head and neck squamous cell, hepatocellular, melanoma or renal cell carcinoma were enrolled in the trial. Before TCR sequencing, CD4+ and CD8+ T cells were separately sorted from peripheral blood.

The starting material was CD4+ or CD8+ T cells sorted from blood, obtained in a trial of the OX40 agonist ivuxolimab. The rearrangement combines TRBV5-4 with TRBJ2-2; possibly the D gene is TRBD2, per 6 matching bases. The source is an adult with an advanced solid tumor such as melanoma, head and neck, liver or kidney cancer. The CDR3 region reads CASSLRAGISNTGELFF. The nucleotide sequence is given as TGTGCCAGCAGCTTACGGGCGGGGATATCGAACACCGGGGAGCTGTTTTTT.